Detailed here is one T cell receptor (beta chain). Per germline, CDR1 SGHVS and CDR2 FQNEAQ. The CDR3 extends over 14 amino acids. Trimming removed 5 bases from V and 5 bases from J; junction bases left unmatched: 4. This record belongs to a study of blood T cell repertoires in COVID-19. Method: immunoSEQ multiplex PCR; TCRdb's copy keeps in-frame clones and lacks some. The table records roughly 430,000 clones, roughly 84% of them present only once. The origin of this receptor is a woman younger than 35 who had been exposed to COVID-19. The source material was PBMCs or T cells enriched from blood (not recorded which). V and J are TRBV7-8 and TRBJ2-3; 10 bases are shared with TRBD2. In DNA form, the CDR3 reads TGTGCCAGCAGCCCCTCTAGCGGGGGAGATACGCAGTATTTT. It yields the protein CASSPSSGGDTQYF.